Listed below are T cell receptor beta chains from one sample, sequenced in a study of T cell changes during pregnancy in multiple sclerosis. The protocol was immunoSEQ multiplex PCR, while the TCRdb copy is restricted to in-frame clones and leaves out a portion. The sample shows roughly 48,000 clones, roughly 94% of them seen only once. Sequenced here: CD8+ T cells from peripheral blood mononuclear cells, sampled in the first trimester of pregnancy. These receptors originate from a female donor with multiple sclerosis, enrolled in a pregnancy study. CDR3s include the opening cysteine and the closing phenylalanine or tryptophan. D genes are given only for firm matches. Clone size is not always given. Where it is, it says once, few, many or a class for expanded clones.

v_call,clone_size,j_call,d_call,cdr3_nt,cdr3_aa
TRBV27,few,TRBJ2-2,TRBD1,TGTGCCAGCAAAGAAAGACAGGGTTCGGGGGAGCTGTTTTTT,CASKERQGSGELFF
TRBV11-2,NA,TRBJ1-3,NA,TGTGCCAGCAGACAGGGCTACGGAAACACCATATATTTT,CASRQGYGNTIYF
TRBV7-9,NA,TRBJ2-1,TRBD1,TGTGCCAGCAGCACCCAGGGGGTTTCCTACAATGAGCAGTTCTTC,CASSTQGVSYNEQFF
TRBV18,NA,TRBJ1-1,TRBD1,TGTGCCAGCTCACTCATGGACAGGGAAGGTGAAGCTTTCTTT,CASSLMDREGEAFF
TRBV6-1,NA,TRBJ2-5,NA,TGTGCCAGCAGTGAACAGGCTAGCGAGGTGGAGACCCAGTACTTC,CASSEQASEVETQYF
TRBV7-2,NA,TRBJ1-1,NA,TGTGCCAGCAGCTTACCAGGCATGAACACTGAAGCTTTCTTT,CASSLPGMNTEAFF
TRBV10-1,NA,TRBJ1-5,TRBD1,TGCGCCAGCAGCGAACCACAGGGGCGGCTTAGCAATAGCAATCAGCCCCAGCATTTT,CASSEPQGRLSNSNQPQHF
TRBV27,NA,TRBJ1-2,NA,TGTGCCAGCAGTTTAGGGCAGGCCTATGGCTACACCTTC,CASSLGQAYGYTF
TRBV7-2,NA,TRBJ1-2,NA,TGTGCCAGCAGCCAGGGTGGCTACACCTTC,CASSQGGYTF
TRBV18,NA,TRBJ2-3,NA,TGTGCCAGCTCAGATAGTACAGATACGCAGTATTTT,CASSDSTDTQYF
TRBV7-2,NA,TRBJ2-1,NA,TGTGCCAGCAGACCCCACGCCGGGAATGAGCAGTTCTTC,CASRPHAGNEQFF
TRBV28,NA,TRBJ1-1,NA,TGTGCCAGCAGTTTCGACGGACTCACTGAAGCTTTCTTT,CASSFDGLTEAFF
TRBV27,NA,TRBJ2-7,NA,TGTGCCACCGAAAACTGGGTTGCAGGGATCCCGGGCGAGCAGTACTTC,CATENWVAGIPGEQYF
TRBV29-1,NA,TRBJ2-1,TRBD2,TGCAGCGCTAGCGGGAGGGCCTCCAACAATGAGCAGTTCTTC,CSASGRASNNEQFF
TRBV25-1,NA,TRBJ2-7,TRBD2,TGTGCCAGCAGTGAATTCTCCCTGGCTAGCGGCTACGAGCAGTACTTC,CASSEFSLASGYEQYF
TRBV30,NA,TRBJ2-7,TRBD2,TGTGCCTGGAGAATGGGCGGGAGGGCCTACGAGCAGTACTTC,CAWRMGGRAYEQYF
TRBV9,NA,TRBJ1-1,TRBD1,TGTGCCAGCAGCGCTCACTCAGGGGGGACTGAAGCTTTCTTT,CASSAHSGGTEAFF
TRBV9,NA,TRBJ2-1,NA,TGTGCCAGCAGCGTACACGGGGATGACAATGAGCAGTTCTTC,CASSVHGDDNEQFF
TRBV5-5,NA,TRBJ2-3,TRBD2,TGTGCCAGCAGCGGAGGGACTAGCGGCACAGATACGCAGTATTTT,CASSGGTSGTDTQYF
TRBV4-2,once,TRBJ1-4,NA,TGTGCCAGCAGCCAAGGAAACAGGGCAACTAATGAAAAACTGTTTTTT,CASSQGNRATNEKLFF
TRBV30,once,TRBJ2-2,NA,TGTGCCTGGAGTGTGAGTACCGGGGAGCTGTTTTTT,CAWSVSTGELFF
TRBV6-1,once,TRBJ2-3,NA,TGTGCCAGTCGGTACGGAGATACGCAGTATTTT,CASRYGDTQYF
TRBV7-8,NA,TRBJ2-3,TRBD1,TGTGCCAGCAGCTTAAGGAGGACCGGGACAGGGGTTCCAGATACGCAGTATTTT,CASSLRRTGTGVPDTQYF
TRBV7-9,NA,TRBJ1-1,TRBD1,TGTGCCAGCAGCCTACAGGGGCGGACGGCTTTCTTT,CASSLQGRTAFF
TRBV18,NA,TRBJ2-3,TRBD2,TGTGCCAGCTCACCACCCGCGGCTAGCGGAGTCTTCACAGATACGCAGTATTTT,CASSPPAASGVFTDTQYF
TRBV9,NA,TRBJ2-1,NA,TGTGCCAGCAGCGTCTCGGGAAGCAATGAGCAGTTCTTC,CASSVSGSNEQFF
TRBV27,NA,TRBJ2-7,TRBD2,TGTGCCAGCAGACTAGCGGGAGGGTTCTACGAGCAGTACTTC,CASRLAGGFYEQYF
TRBV5-5,NA,TRBJ2-7,NA,TGTGCCAGCAGCTTGAGTCTTGGGCAGTACGAGCAGTACTTC,CASSLSLGQYEQYF
TRBV4-3,NA,TRBJ2-7,TRBD1,TGCGCCAGCAGCCAAGATCGAGGGACAGGGTACGAGCAGTACTTC,CASSQDRGTGYEQYF
TRBV28,NA,TRBJ1-2,TRBD1,TGTGCCAGCAGTTCCCGGGACAGGGTTAAGATCTATGGCTACACCTTC,CASSSRDRVKIYGYTF
TRBV5-4,NA,TRBJ2-5,TRBD2,TGTGCCAGCAGCCCCGGGGGGTCTAGCGAGTGGGGAGAGACCCAGTACTTC,CASSPGGSSEWGETQYF
TRBV7-9,NA,TRBJ2-1,TRBD2,TGTGCCAGCAGCTCGCCAGCGGGGATCAATGAGCAGTTCTTC,CASSSPAGINEQFF
TRBV6-4,once,TRBJ1-1,NA,TGTGCCAGCAGTGTAGATTCGAACACTGAAGCTTTCTTT,CASSVDSNTEAFF
TRBV5-6,few,TRBJ2-4,NA,TGTGCCAGCAGCTTGGCCCTTCCTAAGACAGGCGATGGCAAAAACATTCAGTACTTC,CASSLALPKTGDGKNIQYF
TRBV28,NA,TRBJ2-1,TRBD2,TGTGCCAGCAGCCAAGGGGGACTAGGGGACAATGAGCAGTTCTTC,CASSQGGLGDNEQFF
TRBV5-1,NA,TRBJ2-3,TRBD1,TGCGCCAGCAGCTCAACAGGGGCACGGACAGATACGCAGTATTTT,CASSSTGARTDTQYF
TRBV5-6,NA,TRBJ1-2,TRBD1,TGTGCCAGCAGCTTGATTGGGACAGATTTAAACTATGGCTACACCTTC,CASSLIGTDLNYGYTF
TRBV18,NA,TRBJ2-5,NA,TGTGCCAGCTCACCAACCGGACAGATTAGCGTTCCCGTACAAGAGACCCAGTACTTC,CASSPTGQISVPVQETQYF
TRBV30,NA,TRBJ1-2,NA,TGTGCCTGGAGTGTTTGGGCAGGAAACTATGGCTACACCTTC,CAWSVWAGNYGYTF
TRBV29-1,NA,TRBJ2-1,TRBD2,TGCAGCGTTGAAGGGGGACTATTTTCGAATGAGCAGTTCTTC,CSVEGGLFSNEQFF
TRBV30,NA,TRBJ2-1,TRBD1,TGTGCCTGGACCTCCGGGACAGGCTACAATGAGCAGTTCTTC,CAWTSGTGYNEQFF
TRBV28,NA,TRBJ1-5,NA,TGTGCCAGCAGATCCTATGCGGGTCCCAATCAGCCCCAGCATTTT,CASRSYAGPNQPQHF
TRBV6-6,NA,TRBJ1-4,TRBD1,TGTGCCAGCAGCTCCGACAGGGTAGAGGAAAAACTGTTTTTT,CASSSDRVEEKLFF
TRBV7-3,NA,TRBJ2-7,TRBD1,TGTGCCAGCAGCCCTTACCCGCAGGGGGACGAGCAGTACTTC,CASSPYPQGDEQYF
TRBV19,NA,TRBJ1-1,TRBD1,TGTGCCACCGGGACAGGGGGCCACACTGAAGCTTTCTTT,CATGTGGHTEAFF
TRBV7-7,NA,TRBJ2-1,TRBD2,TGTGCCAGCAGCCAGACTAGCGGGTTGAGCTCCTACAATGAGCAGTTCTTC,CASSQTSGLSSYNEQFF
TRBV30,NA,TRBJ1-2,TRBD1,TGTGCCTGGAGTGCGCCGGGACAGGGTAACTATGGCTACACCTTC,CAWSAPGQGNYGYTF
TRBV5-6,NA,TRBJ1-2,TRBD1,TGTGCCAGCAGCGTGCCCCGGCCGGGACAGGGACTATATGGCTACACCTTC,CASSVPRPGQGLYGYTF